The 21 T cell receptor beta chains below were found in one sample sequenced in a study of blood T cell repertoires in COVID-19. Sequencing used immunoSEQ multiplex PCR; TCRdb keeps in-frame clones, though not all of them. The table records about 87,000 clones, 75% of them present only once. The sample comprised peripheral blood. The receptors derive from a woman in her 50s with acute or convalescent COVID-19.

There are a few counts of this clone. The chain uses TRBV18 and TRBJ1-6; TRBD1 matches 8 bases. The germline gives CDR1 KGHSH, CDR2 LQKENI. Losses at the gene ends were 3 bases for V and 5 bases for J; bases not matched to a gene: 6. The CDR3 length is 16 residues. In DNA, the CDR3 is TGTGCCAGCTCACCGGGACAGGCCTCTGATAATTCACCCCTCCACTTT. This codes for CASSPGQASDNSPLHF.

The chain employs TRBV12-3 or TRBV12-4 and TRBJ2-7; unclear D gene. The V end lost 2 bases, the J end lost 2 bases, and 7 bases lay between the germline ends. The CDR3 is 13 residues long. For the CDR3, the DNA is TGTGCCAGCAGTTTACAACAAGCCTACGAGCAGTACTTC. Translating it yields CASSLQQAYEQYF.

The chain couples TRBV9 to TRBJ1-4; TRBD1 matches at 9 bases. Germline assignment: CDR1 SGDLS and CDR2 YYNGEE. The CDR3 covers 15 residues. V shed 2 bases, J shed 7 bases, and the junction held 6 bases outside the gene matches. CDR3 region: CASSVQTGGGEKLFF. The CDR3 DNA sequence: TGTGCCAGCAGCGTTCAGACAGGGGGGGGTGAAAAACTGTTTTTT.

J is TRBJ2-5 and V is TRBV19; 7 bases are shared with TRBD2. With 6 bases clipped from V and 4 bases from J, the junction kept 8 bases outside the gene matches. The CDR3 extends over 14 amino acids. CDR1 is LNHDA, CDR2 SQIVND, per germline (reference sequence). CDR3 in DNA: TGTGCCAGTAGCCGGGGAGGGGACCTAGAGACCCAGTACTTC. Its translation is CASSRGGDLETQYF.

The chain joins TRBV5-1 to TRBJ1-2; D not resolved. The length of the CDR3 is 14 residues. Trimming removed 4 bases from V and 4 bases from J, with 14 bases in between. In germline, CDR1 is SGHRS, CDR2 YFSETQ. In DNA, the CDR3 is TGCGCCAGCAGCCGTGAGGAGGATTCCTATGGCTACACCTTC. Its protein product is CASSREEDSYGYTF.

The CDR3 region is CASSLTGGGNTEAFF. CDR3 nucleotide sequence: TGCGCCAGCAGTCTAACAGGGGGTGGGAACACTGAAGCTTTCTTT. V usage is TRBV5-1 and J usage is TRBJ1-1, with 8 bases fitting TRBD1. This CDR3 is 15 amino acids long. Trimming at V came to 5 bases and at J to 1 base, leaving 7 bases not matched to a gene. The V gene's germline CDR1 is SGHRS and CDR2 YFSETQ. Based on the CDR3 plus reference TRBV5-1 and TRBJ1-1, the full variable domain is KAGVTQTPRYLIKTRGQQVTLSCSPISGHRSVSWYQQTPGQGLQFLFEYFSETQRNKGNFPGRFSGRQFSNSRSEMNVSTLELGDSALYLCASSLTGGGNTEAFFGQGTRLTVV.

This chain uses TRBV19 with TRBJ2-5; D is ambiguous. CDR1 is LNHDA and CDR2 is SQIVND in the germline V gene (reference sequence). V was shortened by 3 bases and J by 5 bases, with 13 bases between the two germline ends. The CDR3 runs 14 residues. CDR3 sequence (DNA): TGTGCCAGTAGTATCGGCGGCGTTCGGGAGACCCAGTACTTC. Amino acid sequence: CASSIGGVRETQYF.

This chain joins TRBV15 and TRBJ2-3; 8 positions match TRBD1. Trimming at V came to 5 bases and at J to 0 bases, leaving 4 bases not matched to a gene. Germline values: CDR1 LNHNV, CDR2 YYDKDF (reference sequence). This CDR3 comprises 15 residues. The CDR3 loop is CATSYGQGSTDTQYF. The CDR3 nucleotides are TGTGCCACCAGCTACGGACAGGGTAGCACAGATACGCAGTATTTT.

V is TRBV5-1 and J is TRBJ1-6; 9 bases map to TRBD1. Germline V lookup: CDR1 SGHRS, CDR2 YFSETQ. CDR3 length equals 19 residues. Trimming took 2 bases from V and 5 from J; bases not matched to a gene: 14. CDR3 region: CASSFDPVGTGRNNSPLHF. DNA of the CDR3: TGCGCCAGCAGCTTCGACCCTGTGGGGACAGGGAGAAATAATTCACCCCTCCACTTT. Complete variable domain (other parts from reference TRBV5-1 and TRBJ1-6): KAGVTQTPRYLIKTRGQQVTLSCSPISGHRSVSWYQQTPGQGLQFLFEYFSETQRNKGNFPGRFSGRQFSNSRSEMNVSTLELGDSALYLCASSFDPVGTGRNNSPLHFGNGTRLTVT.

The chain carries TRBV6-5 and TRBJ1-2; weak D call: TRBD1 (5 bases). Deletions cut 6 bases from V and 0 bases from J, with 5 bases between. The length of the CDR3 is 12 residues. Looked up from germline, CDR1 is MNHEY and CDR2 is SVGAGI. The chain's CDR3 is CASRDTNYGYTF. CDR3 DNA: TGTGCCAGCAGGGACACTAACTATGGCTACACCTTC.

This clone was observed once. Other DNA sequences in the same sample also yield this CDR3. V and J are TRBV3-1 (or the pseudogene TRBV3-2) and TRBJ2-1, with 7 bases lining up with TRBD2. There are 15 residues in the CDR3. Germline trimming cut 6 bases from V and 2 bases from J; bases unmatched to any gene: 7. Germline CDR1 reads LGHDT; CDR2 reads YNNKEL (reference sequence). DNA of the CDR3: TGTGCCAGCAGTCGTGAACGGGGGGCCTACAATGAGCAGTTCTTC. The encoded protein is CASSRERGAYNEQFF.

CDR3 loop: CASSQGDRVTETQYF. As DNA, the CDR3 is TGCGCCAGCAGCCAAGGGGACAGGGTGACGGAGACCCAGTACTTC. This sequence joins TRBV4-1 and TRBJ2-5; 9 positions agree with TRBD1. CDR3 length: 15 amino acids. With V trimmed by 1 base and J by 5 bases, 5 bases remained unmatched. Germline V CDR1 and CDR2: MGHRA, YSYEKL.

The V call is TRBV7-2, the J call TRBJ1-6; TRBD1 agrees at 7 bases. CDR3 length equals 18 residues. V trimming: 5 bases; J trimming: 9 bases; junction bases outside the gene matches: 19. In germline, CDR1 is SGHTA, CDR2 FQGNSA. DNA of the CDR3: TGTGCCAGCAGCCCCCGACAGGGAGGACCCCAGGTCGGTTCACCCCTCCACTTT. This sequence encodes CASSPRQGGPQVGSPLHF.

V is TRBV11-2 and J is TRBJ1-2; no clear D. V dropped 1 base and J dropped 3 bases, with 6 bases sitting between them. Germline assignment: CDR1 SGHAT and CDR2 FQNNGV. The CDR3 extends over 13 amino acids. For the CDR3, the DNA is TGTGCCAGCAGCTTAGGGGGAGACTATGGCTACACCTTC. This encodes CASSLGGDYGYTF.

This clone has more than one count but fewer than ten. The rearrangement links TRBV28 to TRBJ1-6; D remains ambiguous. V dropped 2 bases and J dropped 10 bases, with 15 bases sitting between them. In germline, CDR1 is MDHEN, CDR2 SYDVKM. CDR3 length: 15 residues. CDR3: CASSLLRAGRSPLHF. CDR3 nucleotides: TGTGCCAGCAGTTTACTCCGGGCGGGGAGGTCACCCCTCCACTTT.

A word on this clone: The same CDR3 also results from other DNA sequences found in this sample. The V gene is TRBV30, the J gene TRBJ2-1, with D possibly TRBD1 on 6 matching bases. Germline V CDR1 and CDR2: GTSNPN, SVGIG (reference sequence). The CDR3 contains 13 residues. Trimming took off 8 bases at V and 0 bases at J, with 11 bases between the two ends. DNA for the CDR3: TGTGCCCTTCAGGGGAGCTCCTACAATGAGCAGTTCTTC. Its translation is CALQGSSYNEQFF.

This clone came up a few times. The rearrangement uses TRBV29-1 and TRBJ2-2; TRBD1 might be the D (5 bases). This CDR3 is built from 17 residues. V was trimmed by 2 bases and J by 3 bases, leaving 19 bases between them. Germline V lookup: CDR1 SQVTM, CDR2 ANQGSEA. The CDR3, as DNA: TGCAGCGTTGAACCTCAAGGCAGGGAAGGAGACACCGGGGAGCTGTTTTTT. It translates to CSVEPQGREGDTGELFF.

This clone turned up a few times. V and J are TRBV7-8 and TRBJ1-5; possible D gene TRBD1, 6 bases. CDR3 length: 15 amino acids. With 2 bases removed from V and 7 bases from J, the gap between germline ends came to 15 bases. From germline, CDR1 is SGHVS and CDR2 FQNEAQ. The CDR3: CASSLTGGVNQPQHF. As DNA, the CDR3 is TGTGCCAGCAGCTTAACGGGGGGCGTAAACCAGCCCCAGCATTTT.

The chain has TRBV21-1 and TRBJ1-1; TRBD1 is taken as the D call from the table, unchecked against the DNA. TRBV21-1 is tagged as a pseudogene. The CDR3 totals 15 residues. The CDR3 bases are TGTGCCAGCAGCAACAACGAACAGCTGAACACTGAAGCTTTCTTT. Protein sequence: CASSNNEQLNTEAFF.

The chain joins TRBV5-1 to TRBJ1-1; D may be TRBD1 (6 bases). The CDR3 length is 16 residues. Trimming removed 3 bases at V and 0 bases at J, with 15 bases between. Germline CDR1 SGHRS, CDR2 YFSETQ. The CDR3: CASSSGGQPMNTEAFF. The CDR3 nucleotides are TGCGCCAGCAGCTCGGGAGGACAGCCCATGAACACTGAAGCTTTCTTT.

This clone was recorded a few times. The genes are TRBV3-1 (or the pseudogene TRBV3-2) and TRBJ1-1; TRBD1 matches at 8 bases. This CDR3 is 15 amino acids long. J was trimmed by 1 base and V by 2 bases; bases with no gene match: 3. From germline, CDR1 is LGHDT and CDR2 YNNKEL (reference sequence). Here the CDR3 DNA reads TGTGCCAGCAGCCAACTGACAGGGGCGAACACTGAAGCTTTCTTT. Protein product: CASSQLTGANTEAFF.